This TCR beta chain was profiled in a study of PD-L1 blockade in urothelial cancer. On the study more broadly: Treatment start was followed by blood analysis at 3 weeks (second dose) and again at 6 weeks. Blood gave a median 141,255 T cells.

The germline V gene has CDR1 SQVTM and CDR2 ANQGSEA. V was clipped by 4 bases and J by 0 bases; unmatched bases: 6. CDR3 length: 15 residues. Each PCR received spiked synthetic TCR analog templates. Libraries were prepared by immunoSEQ multiplex PCR; TCRdb keeps only in-frame clonotypes and omits some of them. The sample lists 45,000 to 60,000 clones, around 90% occurring once. The time point was: peripheral blood 6 weeks after treatment start. Patients each gave 1 to 8 samples, pretreatment and on-treatment. The sequencing used PBMCs, collected around atezolizumab (anti-PD-L1) treatment. The chain links TRBV29-1 to TRBJ1-5; 7 bases map to TRBD1. The clonotype was recovered from a man aged 60-69 years with urothelial cancer. DNA for the CDR3: TGCAGCGTTGCGCCCGGGACAGATAGCAATCAGCCCCAGCATTTT. Translating gives CSVAPGTDSNQPQHF. Supplemented by reference TRBV29-1 and TRBJ1-5, the full variable domain reads SAVISQKPSRDICQRGTSLTIQCQVDSQVTMMFWYRQQPGQSLTLIATANQGSEATYESGFVIDKFPISRPNLTFSTLTVSNMSPEDSSIYLCSVAPGTDSNQPQHFGDGTRLSIL.